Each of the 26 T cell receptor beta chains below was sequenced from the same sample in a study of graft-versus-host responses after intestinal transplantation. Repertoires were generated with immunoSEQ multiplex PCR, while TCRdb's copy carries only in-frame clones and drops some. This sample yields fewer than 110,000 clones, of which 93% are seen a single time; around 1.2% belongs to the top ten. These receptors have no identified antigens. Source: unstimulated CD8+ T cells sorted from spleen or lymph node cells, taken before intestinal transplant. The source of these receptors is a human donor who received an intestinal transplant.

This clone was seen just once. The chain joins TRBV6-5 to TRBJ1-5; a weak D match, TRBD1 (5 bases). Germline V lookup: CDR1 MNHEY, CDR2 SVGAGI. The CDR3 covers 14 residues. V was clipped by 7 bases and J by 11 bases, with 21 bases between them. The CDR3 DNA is TGTGCCAGCACTCCACGATGGGGACGGGGGTCCCAGCATTTT. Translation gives CASTPRWGRGSQHF.

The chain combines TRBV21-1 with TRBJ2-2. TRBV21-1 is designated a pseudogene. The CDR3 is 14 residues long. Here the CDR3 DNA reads TGTGCCAGCAGCCAAGCGCAGAACACCGGGGAGCTGTTTTTT. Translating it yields CASSQAQNTGELFF.

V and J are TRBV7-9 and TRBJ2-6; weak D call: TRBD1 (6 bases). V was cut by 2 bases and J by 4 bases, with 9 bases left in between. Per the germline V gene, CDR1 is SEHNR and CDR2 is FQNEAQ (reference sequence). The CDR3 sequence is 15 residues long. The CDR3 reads CASSLSRGGANVLTF. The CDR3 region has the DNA TGTGCCAGCAGCTTATCCAGGGGAGGGGCCAACGTCCTGACTTTC.

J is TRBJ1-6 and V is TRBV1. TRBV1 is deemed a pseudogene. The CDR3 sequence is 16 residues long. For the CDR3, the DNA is TGCACCAGCAGCCAACCCGATCGGGCTCGGAGTTCACCCCTCCACTTT. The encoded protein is CTSSQPDRARSSPLHF.

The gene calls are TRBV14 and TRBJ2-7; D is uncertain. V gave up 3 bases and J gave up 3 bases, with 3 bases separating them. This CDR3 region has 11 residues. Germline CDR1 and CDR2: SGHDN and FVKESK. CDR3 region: CASSHYYEQYF. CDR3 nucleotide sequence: TGTGCCAGCAGCCATTACTACGAGCAGTACTTC. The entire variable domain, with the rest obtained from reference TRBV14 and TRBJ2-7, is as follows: EAGVTQFPSHSVIEKGQTVTLRCDPISGHDNLYWYRRVMGKEIKFLLHFVKESKQDESGMPNNRFLAERTGGTYSTLKVQPAELEDSGVYFCASSHYYEQYFGPGTRLTVT.

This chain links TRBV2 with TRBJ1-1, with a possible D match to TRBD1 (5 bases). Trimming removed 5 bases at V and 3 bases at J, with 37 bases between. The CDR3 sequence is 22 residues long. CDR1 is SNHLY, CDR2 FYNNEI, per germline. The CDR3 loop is CASSPPSIDSPNSPGTDTEAFF. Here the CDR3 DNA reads TGTGCCAGCAGTCCTCCTTCAATTGATTCCCCTAACTCACCGGGGACCGACACTGAAGCTTTCTTT.

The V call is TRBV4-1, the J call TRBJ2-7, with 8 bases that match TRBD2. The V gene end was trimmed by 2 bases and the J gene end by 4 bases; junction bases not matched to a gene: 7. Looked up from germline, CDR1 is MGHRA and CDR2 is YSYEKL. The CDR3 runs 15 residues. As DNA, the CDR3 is TGCGCCAGCAGCCAATTGGGACTAGGCCTTTACGAGCAGTACTTC. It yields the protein CASSQLGLGLYEQYF.

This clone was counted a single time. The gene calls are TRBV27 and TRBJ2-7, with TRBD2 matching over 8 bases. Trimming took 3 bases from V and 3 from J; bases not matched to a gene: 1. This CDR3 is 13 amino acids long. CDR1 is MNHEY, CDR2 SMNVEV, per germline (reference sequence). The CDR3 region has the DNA TGTGCCAGCAGTTTCGCGGGGGGCTACGAGCAGTACTTC. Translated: CASSFAGGYEQYF.

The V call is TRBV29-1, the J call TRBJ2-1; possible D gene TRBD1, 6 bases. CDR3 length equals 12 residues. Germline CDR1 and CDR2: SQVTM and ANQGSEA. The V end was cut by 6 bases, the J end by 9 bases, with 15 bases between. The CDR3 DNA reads TGCAGCGTCTGGACAGAAAAGGGTGAGCAGTTCTTC. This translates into CSVWTEKGEQFF.

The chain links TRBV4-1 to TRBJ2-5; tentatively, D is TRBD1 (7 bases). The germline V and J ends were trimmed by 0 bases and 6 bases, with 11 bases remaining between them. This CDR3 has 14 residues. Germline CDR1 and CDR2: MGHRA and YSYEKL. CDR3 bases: TGCGCCAGCAGCCAAGAGACAGGGAGGAAGACCCAGTACTTC. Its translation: CASSQETGRKTQYF.

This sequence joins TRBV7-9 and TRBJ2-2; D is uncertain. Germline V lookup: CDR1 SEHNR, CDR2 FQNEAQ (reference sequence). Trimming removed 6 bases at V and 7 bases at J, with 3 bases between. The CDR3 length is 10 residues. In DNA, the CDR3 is TGTGCCAGCAGACTCGGGGAGCTGTTTTTT. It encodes CASRLGELFF. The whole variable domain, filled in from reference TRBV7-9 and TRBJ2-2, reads DTGVSQNPRHKITKRGQNVTFRCDPISEHNRLYWYRQTLGQGPEFLTYFQNEAQLEKSRLLSDRFSAERPKGSFSTLEIQRTEQGDSAMYLCASRLGELFFGEGSRLTVL.

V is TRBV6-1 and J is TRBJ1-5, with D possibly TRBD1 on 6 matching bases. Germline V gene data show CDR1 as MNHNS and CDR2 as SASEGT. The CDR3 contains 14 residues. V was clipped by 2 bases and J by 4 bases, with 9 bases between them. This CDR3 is CASSELGGNQPQHF. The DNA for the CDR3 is TGTGCCAGCAGTGAATTAGGGGGGAATCAGCCCCAGCATTTT.

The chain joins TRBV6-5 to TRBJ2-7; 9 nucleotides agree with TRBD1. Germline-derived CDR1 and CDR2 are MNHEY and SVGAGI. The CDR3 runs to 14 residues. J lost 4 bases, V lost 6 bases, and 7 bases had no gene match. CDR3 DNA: TGTGCCAGCAGCCTCGGGGGACAGGGTTACGAGCAGTACTTC. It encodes CASSLGGQGYEQYF.

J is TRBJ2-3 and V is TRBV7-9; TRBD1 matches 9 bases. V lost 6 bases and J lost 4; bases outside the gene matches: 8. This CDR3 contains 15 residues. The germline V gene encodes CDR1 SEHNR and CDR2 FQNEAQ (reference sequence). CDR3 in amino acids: CASSPWTGEADTQYF. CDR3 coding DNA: TGTGCCAGCAGTCCTTGGACAGGGGAGGCAGATACGCAGTATTTT.

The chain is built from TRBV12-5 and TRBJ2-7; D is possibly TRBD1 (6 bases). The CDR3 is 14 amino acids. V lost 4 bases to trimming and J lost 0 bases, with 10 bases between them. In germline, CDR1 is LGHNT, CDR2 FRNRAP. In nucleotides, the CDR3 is TGTGCTAGTGGTTCCTGGGACAACTCCTACGAGCAGTACTTC. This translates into CASGSWDNSYEQYF.

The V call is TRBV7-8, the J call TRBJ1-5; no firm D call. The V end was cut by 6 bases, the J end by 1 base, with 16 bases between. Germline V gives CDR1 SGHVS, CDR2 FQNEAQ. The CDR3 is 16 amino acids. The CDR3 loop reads CASSPGPILSNQPQHF. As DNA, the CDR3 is TGTGCCAGCAGTCCCGGACCCATTCTAAGCAATCAGCCCCAGCATTTT.

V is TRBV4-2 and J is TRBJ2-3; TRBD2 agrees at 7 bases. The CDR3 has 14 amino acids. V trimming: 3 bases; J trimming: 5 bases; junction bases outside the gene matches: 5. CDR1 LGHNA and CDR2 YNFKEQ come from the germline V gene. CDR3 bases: TGTGCCAGCAGCCACCGACTAGCAGGAGATACGCAGTATTTT. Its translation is CASSHRLAGDTQYF.

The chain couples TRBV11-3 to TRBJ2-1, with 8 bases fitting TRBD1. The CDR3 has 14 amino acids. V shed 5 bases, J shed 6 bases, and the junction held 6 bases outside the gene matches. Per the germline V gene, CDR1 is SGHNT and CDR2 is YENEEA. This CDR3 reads CASSQIGTGNEQFF. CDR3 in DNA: TGTGCCAGCAGCCAGATAGGGACAGGCAATGAGCAGTTCTTC.

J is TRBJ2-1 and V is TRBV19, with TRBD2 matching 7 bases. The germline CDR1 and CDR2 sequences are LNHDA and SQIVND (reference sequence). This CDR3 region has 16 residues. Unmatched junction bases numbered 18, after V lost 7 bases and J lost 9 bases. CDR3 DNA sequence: TGTGCCAGTACCAAAGGGGAGGGCACCTCTACAATTGAGCAGTTCTTC. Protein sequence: CASTKGEGTSTIEQFF.

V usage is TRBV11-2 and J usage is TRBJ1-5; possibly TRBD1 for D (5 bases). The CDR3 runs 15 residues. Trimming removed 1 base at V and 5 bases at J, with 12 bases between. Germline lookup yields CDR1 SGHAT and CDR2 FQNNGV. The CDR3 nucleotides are TGTGCCAGCAGCTTAGGCAACCGGGACCATCAGCCCCAGCATTTT. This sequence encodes CASSLGNRDHQPQHF.

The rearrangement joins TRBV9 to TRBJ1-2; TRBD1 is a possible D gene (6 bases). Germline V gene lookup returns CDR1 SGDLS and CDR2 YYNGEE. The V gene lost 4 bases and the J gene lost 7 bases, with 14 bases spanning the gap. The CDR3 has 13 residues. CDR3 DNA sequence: TGTGCCAGCAGCTCCCGGTTAGGGGGTGGCTACACCTTC. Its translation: CASSSRLGGGYTF.

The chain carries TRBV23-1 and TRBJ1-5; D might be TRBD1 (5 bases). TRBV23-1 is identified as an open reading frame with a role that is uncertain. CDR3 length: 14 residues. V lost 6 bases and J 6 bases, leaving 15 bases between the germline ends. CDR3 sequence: CASRRHTGGQPQHF. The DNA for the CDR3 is TGCGCCAGCAGACGTCACACGGGGGGTCAGCCCCAGCATTTT.

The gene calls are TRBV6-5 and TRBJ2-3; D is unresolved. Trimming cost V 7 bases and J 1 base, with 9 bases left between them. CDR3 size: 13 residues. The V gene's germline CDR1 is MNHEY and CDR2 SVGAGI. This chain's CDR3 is CASNPLGTDTQYF. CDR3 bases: TGTGCCAGCAACCCGTTGGGCACAGATACGCAGTATTTT.

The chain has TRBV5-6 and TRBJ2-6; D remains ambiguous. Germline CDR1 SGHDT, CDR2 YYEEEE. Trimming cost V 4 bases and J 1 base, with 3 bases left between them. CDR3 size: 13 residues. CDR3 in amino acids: CASSVSGANVLTF. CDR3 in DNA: TGTGCCAGCAGCGTATCTGGGGCCAACGTCCTGACTTTC.

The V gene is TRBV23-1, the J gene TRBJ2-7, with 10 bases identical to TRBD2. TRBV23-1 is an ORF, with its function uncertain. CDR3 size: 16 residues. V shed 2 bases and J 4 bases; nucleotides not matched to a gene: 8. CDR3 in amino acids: CASSQHRLAGWYEQYF. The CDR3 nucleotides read TGCGCCAGCAGTCAACATCGACTAGCGGGTTGGTACGAGCAGTACTTC.

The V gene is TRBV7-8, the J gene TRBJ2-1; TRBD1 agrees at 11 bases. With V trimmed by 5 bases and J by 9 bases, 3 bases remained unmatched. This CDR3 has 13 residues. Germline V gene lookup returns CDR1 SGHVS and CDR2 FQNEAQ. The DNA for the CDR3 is TGTGCCAGCAGCGGGACAGGGGGGGGTGAGCAGTTCTTC. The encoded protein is CASSGTGGGEQFF.